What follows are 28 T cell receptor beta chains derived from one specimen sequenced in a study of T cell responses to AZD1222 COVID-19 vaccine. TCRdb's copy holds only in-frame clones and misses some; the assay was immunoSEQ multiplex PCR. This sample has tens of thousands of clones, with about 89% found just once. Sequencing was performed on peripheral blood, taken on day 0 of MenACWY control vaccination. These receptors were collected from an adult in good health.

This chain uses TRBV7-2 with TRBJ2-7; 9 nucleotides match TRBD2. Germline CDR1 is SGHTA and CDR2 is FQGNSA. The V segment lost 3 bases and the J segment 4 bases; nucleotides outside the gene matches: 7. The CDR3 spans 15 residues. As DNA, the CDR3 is TGTGCCAGCAGCTTGGGGCGGGAGGGTTTTTACGAGCAGTACTTC. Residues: CASSLGREGFYEQYF. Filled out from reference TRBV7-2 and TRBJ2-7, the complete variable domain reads GAGVSQSPSNKVTEKGKDVELRCDPISGHTALYWYRQSLGQGLEFLIYFQGNSAPDKSGLPSDRFSAERTGGSVSTLTIQRTQQEDSAVYLCASSLGREGFYEQYFGPGTRLTVT.

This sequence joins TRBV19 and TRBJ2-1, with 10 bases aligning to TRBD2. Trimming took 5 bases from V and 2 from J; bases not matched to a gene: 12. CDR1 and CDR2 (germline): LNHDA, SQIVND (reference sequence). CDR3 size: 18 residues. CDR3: CASSPFPAGTSAYNEQFF. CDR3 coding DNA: TGTGCCAGTAGTCCCTTCCCCGCCGGGACTAGCGCCTACAATGAGCAGTTCTTC.

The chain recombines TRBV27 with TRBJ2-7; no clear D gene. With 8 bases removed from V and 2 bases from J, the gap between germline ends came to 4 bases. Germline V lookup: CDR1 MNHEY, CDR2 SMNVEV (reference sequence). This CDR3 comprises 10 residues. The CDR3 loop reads CASGAYEQYF. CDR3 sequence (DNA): TGTGCCAGCGGTGCCTACGAGCAGTACTTC.

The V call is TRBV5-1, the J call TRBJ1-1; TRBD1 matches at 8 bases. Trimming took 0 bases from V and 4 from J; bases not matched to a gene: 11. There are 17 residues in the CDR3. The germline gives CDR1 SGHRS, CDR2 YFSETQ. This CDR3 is CASSLAGTGQMGTEAFF. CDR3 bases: TGCGCCAGCAGCTTGGCCGGGACAGGTCAGATGGGCACTGAAGCTTTCTTT.

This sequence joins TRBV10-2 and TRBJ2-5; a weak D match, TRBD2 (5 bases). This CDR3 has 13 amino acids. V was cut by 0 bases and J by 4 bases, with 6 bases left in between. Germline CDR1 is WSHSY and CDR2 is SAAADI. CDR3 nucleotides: TGCGCCAGCAGTGAGTCTCGGGGAGAGACCCAGTACTTC. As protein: CASSESRGETQYF.

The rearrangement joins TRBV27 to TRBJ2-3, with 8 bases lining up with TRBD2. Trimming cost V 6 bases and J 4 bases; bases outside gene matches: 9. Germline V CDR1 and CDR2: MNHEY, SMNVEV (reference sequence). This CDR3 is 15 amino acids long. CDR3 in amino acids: CASRESGSPPDTQYF. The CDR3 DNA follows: TGTGCCAGCAGAGAGAGCGGGAGTCCCCCAGATACGCAGTATTTT.

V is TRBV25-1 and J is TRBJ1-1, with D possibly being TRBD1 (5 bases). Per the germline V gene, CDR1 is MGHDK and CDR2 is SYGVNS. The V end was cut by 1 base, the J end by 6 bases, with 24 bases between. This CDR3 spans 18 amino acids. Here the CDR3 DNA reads TGTGCCAGCAGTGAATCTGCGCAGGGTGGTCCGGTTGTCCCTGAAGCTTTCTTT. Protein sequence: CASSESAQGGPVVPEAFF.

The CDR3 sequence: CASSQGLGNTIYF. CDR3 DNA: TGTGCCAGCAGCCAAGGACTCGGAAACACCATATATTTT. The chain recombines TRBV3-1 (or the pseudogene TRBV3-2) with TRBJ1-3; D gene ambiguous. This CDR3 spans 13 amino acids. CDR1 is LGHDT, CDR2 YNNKEL, per germline (reference sequence). Trimming stripped 1 base from V and 4 bases from J, with 5 bases between.

The CDR3: CSVGQRYF. In nucleotides, the CDR3 is TGCAGTGTGGGACAGCGGTACTTC. The rearrangement joins TRBV20-1 to TRBJ2-7, with TRBD1 identical over 7 bases. V lost 7 bases, J lost 12 bases, and 3 bases stayed unmatched. There are 8 residues in the CDR3. Germline values: CDR1 DFQATT, CDR2 SNEGSKA (reference sequence).

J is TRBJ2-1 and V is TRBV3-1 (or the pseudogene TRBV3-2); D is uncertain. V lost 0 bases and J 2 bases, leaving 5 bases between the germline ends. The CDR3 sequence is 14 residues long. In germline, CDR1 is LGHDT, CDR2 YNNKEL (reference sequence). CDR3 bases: TGTGCCAGCAGCCAAGATCCGGCCTACAATGAGCAGTTCTTC. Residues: CASSQDPAYNEQFF.

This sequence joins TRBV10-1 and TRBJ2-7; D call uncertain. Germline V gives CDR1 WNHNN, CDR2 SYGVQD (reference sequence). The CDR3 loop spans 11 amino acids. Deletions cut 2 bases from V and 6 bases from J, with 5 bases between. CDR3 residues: CASSEGSEQYF. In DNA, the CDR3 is TGCGCCAGCAGTGAGGGCTCCGAGCAGTACTTC.

The CDR3 reads CASSPLLDEKLFF. The CDR3 nucleotides are TGTGCCAGCTCACCACTTTTAGATGAAAAACTGTTTTTT. The chain recombines TRBV18 with TRBJ1-4; D is ambiguous. The V gene lost 1 base and the J gene lost 6 bases, with 6 bases spanning the gap. Germline CDR1 KGHSH, CDR2 LQKENI. The CDR3 is 13 residues long.

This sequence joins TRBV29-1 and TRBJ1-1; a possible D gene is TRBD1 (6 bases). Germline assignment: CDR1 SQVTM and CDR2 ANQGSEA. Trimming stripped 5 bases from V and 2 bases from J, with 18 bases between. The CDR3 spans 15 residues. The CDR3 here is CSVTSSGHINTEAFF. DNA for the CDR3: TGCAGCGTTACGAGTTCGGGACACATTAACACTGAAGCTTTCTTT.

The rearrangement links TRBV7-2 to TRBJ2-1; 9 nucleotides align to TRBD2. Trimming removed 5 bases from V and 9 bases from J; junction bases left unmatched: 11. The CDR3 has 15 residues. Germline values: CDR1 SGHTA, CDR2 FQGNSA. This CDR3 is CASSPRGGRAIEQFF. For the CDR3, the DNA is TGTGCCAGCAGCCCGCGGGGCGGGAGGGCAATTGAGCAGTTCTTC.

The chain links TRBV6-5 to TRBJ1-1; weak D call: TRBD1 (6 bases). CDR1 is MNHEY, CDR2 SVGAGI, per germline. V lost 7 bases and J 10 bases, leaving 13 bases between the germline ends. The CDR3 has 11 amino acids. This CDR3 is CASNQGLRAFF. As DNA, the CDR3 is TGTGCCAGCAACCAGGGGTTGCGAGCTTTCTTT.

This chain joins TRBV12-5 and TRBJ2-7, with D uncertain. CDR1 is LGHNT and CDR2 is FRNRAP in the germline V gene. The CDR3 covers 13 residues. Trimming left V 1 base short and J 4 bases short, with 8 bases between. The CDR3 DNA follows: TGTGCTAGTGGTTTGGGGCCTGGGTACGAGCAGTACTTC. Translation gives CASGLGPGYEQYF.

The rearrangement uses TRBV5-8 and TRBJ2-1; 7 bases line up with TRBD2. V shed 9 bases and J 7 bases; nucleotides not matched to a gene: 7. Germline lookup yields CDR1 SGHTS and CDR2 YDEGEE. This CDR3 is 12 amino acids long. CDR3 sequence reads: CATNLGGNEQFF. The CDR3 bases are TGTGCCACCAACCTGGGAGGGAATGAGCAGTTCTTC.

The CDR3 region has the DNA TGTGCCAGCAGCGCCGGGACAGAAAGTGACTACACCTTC. Its translation is CASSAGTESDYTF. V is TRBV7-9 and J is TRBJ1-2, with TRBD1 matching 7 bases. Germline V gene data show CDR1 as SEHNR and CDR2 as FQNEAQ (reference sequence). The CDR3 covers 13 residues. J lost 10 bases, V lost 5 bases, and 10 bases had no gene match.

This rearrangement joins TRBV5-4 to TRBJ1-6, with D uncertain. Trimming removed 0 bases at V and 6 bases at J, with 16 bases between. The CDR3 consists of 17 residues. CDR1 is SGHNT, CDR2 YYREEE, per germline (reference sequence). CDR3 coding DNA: TGTGCCAGCAGCTTGGCCTCGGCCTTGGGAGCTAATTCACCCCTCCACTTT. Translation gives CASSLASALGANSPLHF.

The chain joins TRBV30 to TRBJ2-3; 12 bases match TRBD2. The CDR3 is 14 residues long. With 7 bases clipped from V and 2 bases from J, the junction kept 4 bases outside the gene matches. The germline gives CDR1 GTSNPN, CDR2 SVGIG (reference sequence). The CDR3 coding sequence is TGTGCCTTAGGACTAGCGGGATCCACAGATACGCAGTATTTT. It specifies CALGLAGSTDTQYF. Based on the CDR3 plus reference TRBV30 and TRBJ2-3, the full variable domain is SQTIHQWPATLVQPVGSPLSLECTVEGTSNPNLYWYRQAAGRGLQLLFYSVGIGQISSEVPQNLSASRPQDRQFILSSKKLLLSDSGFYLCALGLAGSTDTQYFGPGTRLTVL.

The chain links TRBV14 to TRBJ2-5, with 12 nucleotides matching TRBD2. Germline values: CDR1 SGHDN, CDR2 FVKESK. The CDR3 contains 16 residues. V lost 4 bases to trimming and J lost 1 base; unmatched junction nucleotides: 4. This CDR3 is CASSPLTSGSQETQYF. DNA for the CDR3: TGTGCCAGCAGCCCGCTGACTAGCGGGAGCCAAGAGACCCAGTACTTC. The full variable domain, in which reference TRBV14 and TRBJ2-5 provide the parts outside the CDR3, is EAGVTQFPSHSVIEKGQTVTLRCDPISGHDNLYWYRRVMGKEIKFLLHFVKESKQDESGMPNNRFLAERTGGTYSTLKVQPAELEDSGVYFCASSPLTSGSQETQYFGPGTRLLVL.

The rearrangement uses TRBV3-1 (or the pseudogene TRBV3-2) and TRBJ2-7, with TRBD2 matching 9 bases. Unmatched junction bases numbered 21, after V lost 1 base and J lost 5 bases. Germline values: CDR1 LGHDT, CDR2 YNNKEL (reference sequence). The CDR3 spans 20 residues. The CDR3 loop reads CASSQGLSEGLASTGDEQYF. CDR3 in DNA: TGTGCCAGCAGCCAAGGATTGAGTGAGGGACTAGCTTCAACTGGCGACGAGCAGTACTTC.

The CDR3 spells CASSPGLYEQYF. The CDR3 DNA follows: TGTGCCAGCAGCCCGGGGCTGTACGAGCAGTACTTC. V and J are TRBV5-5 and TRBJ2-7; the D call may be TRBD1 or TRBD2 (5 bases each). The germline V gene encodes CDR1 SGHKS and CDR2 YYEKEE (reference sequence). CDR3 length equals 12 residues. V lost 4 bases and J 4 bases, leaving 9 bases between the germline ends.

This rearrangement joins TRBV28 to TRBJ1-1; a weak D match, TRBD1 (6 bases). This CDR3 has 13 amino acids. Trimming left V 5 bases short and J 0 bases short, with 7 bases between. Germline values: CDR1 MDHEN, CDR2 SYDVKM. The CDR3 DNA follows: TGTGCCAGCAGTAGGACAGTGAACACTGAAGCTTTCTTT. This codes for CASSRTVNTEAFF.

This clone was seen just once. CDR3: CASSQIQGFGELFF. The CDR3 DNA sequence: TGTGCCAGCAGCCAAATCCAGGGTTTCGGGGAGCTGTTTTTT. The chain has TRBV9 and TRBJ2-2, with D maybe TRBD1 (5 bases). The CDR3 extends over 14 amino acids. The germline V gene has CDR1 SGDLS and CDR2 YYNGEE. V lost 4 bases and J lost 7, with 14 bases in between.

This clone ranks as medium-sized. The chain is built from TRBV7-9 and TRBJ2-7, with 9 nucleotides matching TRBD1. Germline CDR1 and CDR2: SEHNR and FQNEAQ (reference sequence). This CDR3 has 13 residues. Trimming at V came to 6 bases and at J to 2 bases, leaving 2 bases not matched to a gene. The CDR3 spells CASRGQGTYEQYF. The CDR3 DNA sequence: TGTGCCAGCAGAGGACAGGGGACCTACGAGCAGTACTTC.

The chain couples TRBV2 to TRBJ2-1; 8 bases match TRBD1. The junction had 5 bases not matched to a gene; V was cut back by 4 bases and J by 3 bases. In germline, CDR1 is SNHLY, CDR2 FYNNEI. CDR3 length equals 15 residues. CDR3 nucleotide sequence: TGTGCCAGCAGTGCCGGGACAGGTCGCTACAATGAGCAGTTCTTC. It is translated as CASSAGTGRYNEQFF.

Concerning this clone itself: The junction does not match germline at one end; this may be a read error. The CDR3 region is CASSLGESDTDTQYF. The CDR3 DNA reads TGTGCTAGCAGCCTAGGGGAATCGGACACAGATACGCAGTATTTT. This chain connects TRBV7-7 to TRBJ2-3; a possible D gene is TRBD1 (5 bases). The CDR3 has 15 amino acids. Per the germline V gene, CDR1 is SSHAT and CDR2 is FNYEAQ (reference sequence).